This T cell receptor (beta chain) comes out of a study of blood T cell repertoires in COVID-19. Whole-study context: Sample material is recorded as cDNA or gDNA derived from T cells, B-cell-depleted T cells, or PBMCs.

Trimming shortened V by 0 bases and J by 2 bases, and 11 bases separated the two germline ends. Germline loops: CDR1 SQVTM, CDR2 ANQGSEA. The CDR3 runs 14 residues. The table lists this clone with a count of one. Measured with immunoSEQ multiplex PCR; TCRdb has only the in-frame clones, and not every one. This table has tens of thousands of clones, 85% to 90% appearing once. The sample taken for sequencing was peripheral blood. The receptor comes from an older man with active or convalescent COVID-19. The rearrangement links TRBV29-1 to TRBJ2-7; maybe TRBD1 (5 bases). The CDR3 loop is CSVEDRGSAYEQYF. The CDR3 nucleotides read TGCAGCGTTGAAGATAGGGGATCAGCCTACGAGCAGTACTTC.